One sample yielded the 13 T cell receptor beta chains listed below, sequenced in a study of T cell clones after liver transplantation. The repertoire was sequenced with immunoSEQ multiplex PCR; TCRdb's copy has only in-frame clones and lacks some. The table includes some 70,000 clones, 90% detected once. Sequencing was performed on CD4+ T cells from blood, taken before liver transplant. Receptors were obtained from a human donor who received a liver transplant.

This clone was seen only a few times. The junction shows a germline mismatch at one end, possibly a read error. The V and J genes are TRBV7-7 and TRBJ2-1; TRBD2 aligns across 8 bases. Germline V lookup: CDR1 SSHAT, CDR2 FNYEAQ (reference sequence). The CDR3 covers 16 residues. The CDR3 loop is CASSLGPPGGPDEQFF. The CDR3 region has the DNA TGTGCTAGCAGCTTAGGGCCCCCGGGAGGGCCGGATGAGCAGTTCTTC.

The V call is TRBV20-1, the J call TRBJ2-3; D is unresolved. V was trimmed by 5 bases and J by 7 bases, leaving 10 bases between them. This CDR3 is 11 amino acids long. Germline V gene data show CDR1 as DFQATT and CDR2 as SNEGSKA (reference sequence). CDR3: CSAPLLNTQYF. DNA for the CDR3: TGCAGTGCTCCCCTCCTGAATACGCAGTATTTT.

The chain combines TRBV7-2 with TRBJ2-7, with D perhaps being TRBD1 or TRBD2 (5 bases each). The germline V gene encodes CDR1 SGHTA and CDR2 FQGNSA. V lost 5 bases, J lost 2 bases, and 16 bases lay in between. There are 15 residues in the CDR3. The CDR3 DNA follows: TGTGCCAGCAGCGGCCTGTGGGGGAGCACCTACGAGCAGTACTTC. Protein: CASSGLWGSTYEQYF.

This chain connects TRBV5-6 to TRBJ2-7, with 9 positions matching TRBD2. The germline V gene has CDR1 SGHDT and CDR2 YYEEEE. The J segment lost 2 bases and the V segment lost 2 bases, leaving 2 bases of the junction unmatched. CDR3 length: 14 amino acids. The CDR3 loop is CASSFASGAYEQYF. The CDR3 DNA reads as TGTGCCAGCAGCTTCGCTAGCGGGGCCTACGAGCAGTACTTC.

The J gene is TRBJ2-1, the V gene TRBV5-8; 9 nucleotides line up with TRBD1. This CDR3 is 14 amino acids long. The germline V gene encodes CDR1 SGHTS and CDR2 YDEGEE. Germline trimming cut 7 bases from V and 2 bases from J; bases unmatched to any gene: 4. The CDR3 sequence is CASERTGAYNEQFF. CDR3 in DNA: TGTGCCAGCGAAAGGACAGGGGCCTACAATGAGCAGTTCTTC.

The chain recombines TRBV27 with TRBJ2-1; TRBD2 matches 9 bases. The CDR3 runs 18 residues. V lost 6 bases and J lost 6; bases outside the gene matches: 18. Germline-derived CDR1 and CDR2 are MNHEY and SMNVEV (reference sequence). Written as DNA, the CDR3 is TGTGCCAGCAGAAACCTCGCCCTGGTAGCGGGAGTGGGCAATGAGCAGTTCTTC. This codes for CASRNLALVAGVGNEQFF.

The chain recombines TRBV9 with TRBJ2-3, with D perhaps given as TRBD1 or TRBD2 (5 bases each). This CDR3 contains 16 residues. CDR1 is SGDLS, CDR2 YYNGEE, per germline. V was shortened by 0 bases and J by 4 bases, with 15 bases between the two germline ends. CDR3 DNA: TGTGCCAGCAGCGTAGCCGGGCAAAGAGGGGCAGATACGCAGTATTTT. Translating it yields CASSVAGQRGADTQYF.

The rearrangement links TRBV7-6 to TRBJ1-4; D unresolved. With 5 bases removed from V and 5 bases from J, the gap between germline ends came to 9 bases. The CDR3 is 13 residues long. Germline-derived CDR1 and CDR2 are SGHVS and FNYEAQ. As DNA, the CDR3 is TGTGCCAGCAGCCGCAGACGGAATGAAAAACTGTTTTTT. Its protein is CASSRRRNEKLFF.

The CDR3 sequence: CASSFGGGNTEAFF. The CDR3, as DNA: TGTGCCAGCAGTTTCGGAGGGGGAAACACTGAAGCTTTCTTT. V is TRBV28 and J is TRBJ1-1, with a possible D match to TRBD1 (6 bases). V lost 3 bases and J lost 2, with 10 bases in between. The CDR3 spans 14 residues. Germline assignment: CDR1 MDHEN and CDR2 SYDVKM.

In DNA form, the CDR3 reads TGTGCCAGCAGCCCCGGACAGGGGGGGACCCAGTACTTC. Protein: CASSPGQGGTQYF. V gene TRBV27 combines with J gene TRBJ2-5, with 10 bases matching TRBD1. The V and J ends lost 6 bases and 7 bases, in that order; junction bases with no gene match: 5. The germline gives CDR1 MNHEY, CDR2 SMNVEV (reference sequence). This CDR3 is built from 13 residues.

The rearrangement links TRBV4-1 to TRBJ2-2; no reliable D call. V was shortened by 4 bases and J by 0 bases, with 9 bases between the two germline ends. Germline V gene lookup returns CDR1 MGHRA and CDR2 YSYEKL. The CDR3 consists of 15 residues. This chain's CDR3 is CASSRPTPNTGELFF. The CDR3 DNA follows: TGCGCCAGCAGCCGACCAACGCCGAACACCGGGGAGCTGTTTTTT.

The chain couples TRBV9 to TRBJ1-2; TRBD1 matches at 7 bases. The germline V gene has CDR1 SGDLS and CDR2 YYNGEE. The CDR3 is 14 amino acids. Trimming cost V 3 bases and J 3 bases; bases outside gene matches: 5. The CDR3 region is CASSARGGDYGYTF. DNA for the CDR3: TGTGCCAGCAGCGCCAGGGGGGGAGACTATGGCTACACCTTC.

This clone has just one count. The rearrangement uses TRBV10-3 and TRBJ2-1; D may match TRBD1 or TRBD2 (5 bases each). Germline V gene sequence: CDR1 ENHRY, CDR2 SYGVKD. The CDR3 loop spans 13 amino acids. Between the trimmed V and J ends, which lost 4 bases and 8 bases, there was a span of 12 bases. The CDR3 reads CAISATGRDEQFF. CDR3 coding DNA: TGTGCCATCAGTGCAACGGGACGCGATGAGCAGTTCTTC.